This entry lists 20 T cell receptor beta chains sequenced from one sample in a study of blood T cell repertoires in COVID-19. Produced via immunoSEQ multiplex PCR; TCRdb's table is partial and in-frame only. The sample carries approximately 210,000 clones, 87% recorded once. The sequencing input was PBMCs or T cells enriched from blood (not recorded which). The receptors derive from a man between 25 and 39 years old in a cohort exposed to, infected with or recovered from COVID-19 (not recorded which).

The rearrangement links TRBV7-9 to TRBJ2-1; TRBD1 is a possible D gene (6 bases). The germline V gene encodes CDR1 SEHNR and CDR2 FQNEAQ (reference sequence). CDR3 length: 14 residues. The V end was cut by 4 bases, the J end by 5 bases, with 12 bases between. The DNA for the CDR3 is TGTGCCAGCAGCTACCGGGACACAAACAATGAGCAGTTCTTC. Translation gives CASSYRDTNNEQFF. The complete variable domain, with remaining parts taken from reference TRBV7-9 and TRBJ2-1, reads DTGVSQNPRHKITKRGQNVTFRCDPISEHNRLYWYRQTLGQGPEFLTYFQNEAQLEKSRLLSDRFSAERPKGSFSTLEIQRTEQGDSAMYLCASSYRDTNNEQFFGPGTRLTVL.

This sequence joins TRBV15 and TRBJ1-5; TRBD1 might be the D (6 bases). This CDR3 is 17 amino acids long. Trimming cost V 1 base and J 2 bases, with 15 bases left between them. Looked up from germline, CDR1 is LNHNV and CDR2 is YYDKDF (reference sequence). CDR3 amino acids: CATSRVQGSLGNQPQHF. For the CDR3, the DNA is TGTGCCACCAGCAGAGTACAGGGTTCACTGGGCAATCAGCCCCAGCATTTT.

The rearrangement links TRBV2 to TRBJ1-2; a weak D match, TRBD1 (6 bases). V shed 7 bases and J shed 1 base, with 16 bases lying between them. The V gene's germline CDR1 is SNHLY and CDR2 FYNNEI. CDR3 size: 15 residues. In nucleotides, the CDR3 is TGTGCCAGCACCAAAGGGACATCTTATAACTATGGCTACACCTTC. Translated: CASTKGTSYNYGYTF.

V is TRBV24-1 and J is TRBJ2-7; 9 positions agree with TRBD1. The V and J ends lost 5 bases and 5 bases, in that order; junction bases with no gene match: 6. Per germline, CDR1 KGHDR and CDR2 SFDVKD. This CDR3 has 14 residues. In nucleotides, the CDR3 is TGTGCCACCAGTGCCGCTGACAGGGGGGACGAGCAGTACTTC. Protein sequence: CATSAADRGDEQYF.

This clone was picked up one time. The rearrangement links TRBV7-9 to TRBJ2-4, with 7 nucleotides matching TRBD1. Germline CDR1 SEHNR, CDR2 FQNEAQ (reference sequence). The ends lost 5 bases at V and 10 bases at J; junction bases unmatched: 14. The CDR3 loop spans 15 amino acids. This chain's CDR3 is CASSVHRGLHFIQYF. The CDR3 region has the DNA TGTGCCAGCAGCGTCCACAGGGGCCTACACTTTATTCAGTACTTC. The full variable domain, completed using reference TRBV7-9 and TRBJ2-4, is DTGVSQNPRHKITKRGQNVTFRCDPISEHNRLYWYRQTLGQGPEFLTYFQNEAQLEKSRLLSDRFSAERPKGSFSTLEIQRTEQGDSAMYLCASSVHRGLHFIQYFGAGTRLSVL.

The table lists this clone with a count of one. Sequence at one end of the junction differs from germline and may be a read error. V usage is TRBV28 and J usage is TRBJ2-2, with 12 positions matching TRBD2. CDR1 MDHEN and CDR2 SYDVKM come from the germline V gene. The CDR3 sequence is 17 residues long. DNA of the CDR3: TGTGCCAGCAGTTCACAGCTAGCGGGAGGGAAACACCGGGGAGCTGTTTTT. Its protein product is CASSSQLAGGKHRGAVF.

J is TRBJ2-6 and V is TRBV6-5; the D is unclear. V lost 10 bases and J 1 base, leaving 8 bases between the germline ends. The CDR3 consists of 13 residues. Germline V gives CDR1 MNHEY, CDR2 SVGAGI. The CDR3 nucleotides are TGTGCCACCACGGAGTCTGGGGCCAACGTCCTGACTTTC. It encodes CATTESGANVLTF.

J is TRBJ1-3 and V is TRBV28, with D possibly matching TRBD1 (5 bases). V was cut by 4 bases and J by 4 bases, with 20 bases left in between. The CDR3 covers 17 residues. Germline V lookup: CDR1 MDHEN, CDR2 SYDVKM. The CDR3 DNA follows: TGTGCCAGCAGTTCCACCGTCAGGGTGTCGTCCGGAAACACCATATATTTT. Its protein product is CASSSTVRVSSGNTIYF.

The rearrangement uses TRBV5-4 and TRBJ2-3, with 13 bases aligning to TRBD2. CDR1 and CDR2 (germline): SGHNT, YYREEE (reference sequence). CDR3 length equals 16 residues. V shed 5 bases, J shed 4 bases, and the junction held 7 bases outside the gene matches. CDR3 loop: CASSVGLAGASDTQYF. CDR3 sequence (DNA): TGTGCCAGCAGTGTTGGACTAGCGGGAGCATCAGATACGCAGTATTTT. Variable domain in full (rest from reference TRBV5-4 and TRBJ2-3): ETGVTQSPTHLIKTRGQQVTLRCSSQSGHNTVSWYQQALGQGPQFIFQYYREEENGRGNFPPRFSGLQFPNYSSELNVNALELDDSALYLCASSVGLAGASDTQYFGPGTRLTVL.

This clone was observed a handful of times. This chain links TRBV27 with TRBJ2-1, with D possibly TRBD1 on 6 matching bases. Germline V gene sequence: CDR1 MNHEY, CDR2 SMNVEV (reference sequence). The CDR3 length is 13 residues. With 4 bases removed from V and 8 bases from J, the gap between germline ends came to 12 bases. Here the CDR3 DNA reads TGTGCCAGCAGTTGGACAGACGGGGATGAGCAGTTCTTC. Amino acids: CASSWTDGDEQFF.

This chain links TRBV14 with TRBJ1-2; 11 positions match TRBD1. The ends lost 3 bases at V and 4 bases at J; junction bases unmatched: 1. The germline gives CDR1 SGHDN, CDR2 FVKESK. The CDR3 is 14 amino acids. DNA for the CDR3: TGTGCCAGCAGCCAGGGGACAGGGGGCTATGGCTACACCTTC. Protein: CASSQGTGGYGYTF. Supplemented by reference TRBV14 and TRBJ1-2, the full variable domain reads EAGVTQFPSHSVIEKGQTVTLRCDPISGHDNLYWYRRVMGKEIKFLLHFVKESKQDESGMPNNRFLAERTGGTYSTLKVQPAELEDSGVYFCASSQGTGGYGYTFGSGTRLTVV.

The V call is TRBV6-5, the J call TRBJ1-2; no clear D gene. Trimming left V 0 bases short and J 6 bases short, with 14 bases between. Germline V gene lookup returns CDR1 MNHEY and CDR2 SVGAGI. The CDR3 totals 15 residues. This CDR3 reads CASSYSISGGHGYTF. CDR3 in DNA: TGTGCCAGCAGTTACTCGATTAGTGGCGGGCATGGCTACACCTTC.

The V gene is TRBV6-5, the J gene TRBJ2-7, with TRBD1 identical over 8 bases. V shed 6 bases and J 7 bases; nucleotides not matched to a gene: 5. The CDR3 contains 12 residues. Per the germline V gene, CDR1 is MNHEY and CDR2 is SVGAGI. Here the CDR3 DNA reads TGTGCCAGCAGCCCAGGGGGCAATGAGCAGTACTTC. Amino acids: CASSPGGNEQYF.

The CDR3 is CSVAQGASETQYF. For the CDR3, the DNA is TGCAGCGTTGCACAGGGGGCGTCGGAGACCCAGTACTTC. V is TRBV29-1 and J is TRBJ2-5, with 9 positions matching TRBD1. The length of the CDR3 is 13 residues. Germline CDR1 and CDR2: SQVTM and ANQGSEA. Trimming cost V 4 bases and J 5 bases; bases outside gene matches: 5.

J is TRBJ1-3 and V is TRBV9; 8 bases agree with TRBD1. This CDR3 spans 15 amino acids. Trimming took 4 bases from V and 3 from J; bases not matched to a gene: 6. In germline, CDR1 is SGDLS, CDR2 YYNGEE. The CDR3 nucleotides read TGTGCCAGCAGCCCCCGGACAGGGAATGGAAACACCATATATTTT. Amino acids: CASSPRTGNGNTIYF.

The chain employs TRBV24-1 and TRBJ2-1, with 15 bases that match TRBD2. This CDR3 region has 20 residues. Per the germline V gene, CDR1 is KGHDR and CDR2 is SFDVKD. V shed 5 bases, J shed 1 base, and the junction held 11 bases outside the gene matches. CDR3 residues: CATSGRAGTSGRQSYNEQFF. The CDR3 DNA sequence: TGTGCCACCAGTGGTCGGGCCGGGACTAGCGGGAGGCAATCCTACAATGAGCAGTTCTTC.

V is TRBV5-1 and J is TRBJ1-5, with TRBD1 matching 12 bases. The CDR3 has 15 amino acids. J lost 7 bases, V lost 4 bases, and 6 bases had no gene match. Germline lookup yields CDR1 SGHRS and CDR2 YFSETQ. CDR3 in amino acids: CASSLGTGGQQPQHF. CDR3 in DNA: TGCGCCAGCAGCCTTGGGACAGGGGGCCAACAGCCCCAGCATTTT.

The V call is TRBV9, the J call TRBJ1-1; D might be TRBD1 (5 bases). This CDR3 region has 15 residues. Germline V lookup: CDR1 SGDLS, CDR2 YYNGEE. With 0 bases removed from V and 0 bases from J, the gap between germline ends came to 9 bases. For the CDR3, the DNA is TGTGCCAGCAGCGTAGGTCAGGGCATGAACACTGAAGCTTTCTTT. This sequence encodes CASSVGQGMNTEAFF.

The V gene is TRBV5-6, the J gene TRBJ1-3; D uncertain. Trimming removed 0 bases at V and 1 base at J, with 5 bases between. This CDR3 is built from 14 residues. CDR1 and CDR2 (germline): SGHDT, YYEEEE. CDR3 protein: CASSLVQSGNTIYF. The CDR3 DNA reads TGTGCCAGCAGCTTGGTACAGTCTGGAAACACCATATATTTT.

This clone appeared once. The V gene is TRBV3-1 (or the pseudogene TRBV3-2), the J gene TRBJ1-1; D perhaps matches TRBD1 (5 bases). The CDR3 has 14 amino acids. Germline CDR1 reads LGHDT; CDR2 reads YNNKEL (reference sequence). V was pared by 5 bases and J by 1 base, with 11 bases between. Here the CDR3 reads CASSRQTENTEAFF. In nucleotides, the CDR3 is TGTGCCAGCAGCAGACAGACAGAGAACACTGAAGCTTTCTTT.